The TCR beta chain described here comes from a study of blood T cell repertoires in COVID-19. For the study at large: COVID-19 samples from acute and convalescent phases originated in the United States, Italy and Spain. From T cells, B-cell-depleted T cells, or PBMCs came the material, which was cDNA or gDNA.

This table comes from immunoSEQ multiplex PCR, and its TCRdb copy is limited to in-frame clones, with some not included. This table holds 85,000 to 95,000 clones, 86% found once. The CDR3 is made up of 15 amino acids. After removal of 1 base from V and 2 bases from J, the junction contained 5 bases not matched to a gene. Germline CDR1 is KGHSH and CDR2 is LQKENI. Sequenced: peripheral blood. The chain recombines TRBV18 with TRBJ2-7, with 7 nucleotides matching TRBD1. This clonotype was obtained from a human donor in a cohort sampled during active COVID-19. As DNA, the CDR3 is TGTGCCAGCTCACCACGAGTGACAGGGACCTACGAGCAGTACTTC. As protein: CASSPRVTGTYEQYF.